The 30 T cell receptor beta chains given below trace back to one sample, sequenced in a study of response to subunit inactivated influenza vaccine. One entry per CDR3 protein, called by TCRdb with MiXCR from the RT-PCR reads. The sample has 750,000 to 850,000 distinct CDR3 sequences, about a fifth seen once. The material was PBMCs from blood, obtained about 5 days after vaccination. These receptors all come from a man aged 50 or older who received an inactivated influenza vaccine.

This clonotype was seen repeatedly, ten times or more. The rearrangement joins TRBV4-3 to TRBJ1-3; D is perhaps TRBD1 (5 bases). V lost 2 bases and J 0 bases, leaving 8 bases between the germline ends. From germline, CDR1 is LGHNA and CDR2 YSLEER. This CDR3 has 15 amino acids. CDR3 bases: TGCGCCAGCAGCCAATCCGGGACCTCTGGAAACACCATATATTTT. This gives the protein CASSQSGTSGNTIYF.

The chain recombines TRBV12-3 or TRBV12-4 with TRBJ1-1; D is uncertain. This CDR3 spans 13 amino acids. V lost 4 bases to trimming and J lost 0 bases, with 6 bases between them. The DNA for the CDR3 is TGTGCCAGCAGTTCCCCTATGAACACTGAAGCTTTCTTT. Protein product: CASSSPMNTEAFF.

This clonotype was picked up many times. One junction end disagrees with the germline gene, perhaps due to a read error. J is TRBJ2-5 and V is TRBV7-2; D is possibly TRBD1 or TRBD2 (5 bases each). The CDR3 sequence is 14 residues long. CDR1 and CDR2 (germline): SGHTA, FQGNSA. CDR3 DNA sequence: TGTGCCAGCAGCTCCGACGATAACTTCGGGGCCCCCCACTTC. This codes for CASSSDDNFGAPHF.

The chain links TRBV12-3 or TRBV12-4 to TRBJ2-5, with D perhaps matching TRBD2 (6 bases). V gave up 11 bases and J gave up 5 bases, with 18 bases separating them. The CDR3 sequence is 13 residues long. Here the CDR3 DNA reads TGTGCCCAGCCCCCGGGACTGCCGGAGACCCAGTACTTC. Translated: CAQPPGLPETQYF.

V is TRBV9 and J is TRBJ2-5; D is uncertain. The CDR3 has 15 residues. CDR1 SGDLS and CDR2 YYNGEE come from the germline V gene. With 7 bases removed from V and 0 bases from J, the gap between germline ends came to 16 bases. The CDR3: CASGKEALDQETQYF. DNA of the CDR3: TGTGCCAGCGGAAAAGAGGCCCTAGACCAAGAGACCCAGTACTTC.

This clonotype was counted a few times. This sequence joins TRBV18 and TRBJ2-7; 8 bases align to TRBD1. CDR3 length: 13 residues. CDR1 is KGHSH and CDR2 is LQKENI in the germline V gene. The J segment lost 11 bases and the V segment lost 2 bases, leaving 8 bases of the junction unmatched. The CDR3 sequence: CASSPTTGDREYF. The CDR3 DNA is TGTGCCAGCTCACCAACGACAGGGGATAGGGAGTACTTC.

This clonotype was counted between two and nine times. The rearrangement links TRBV12-3 or TRBV12-4 to TRBJ2-1; 13 bases align to TRBD2. The trim removed 6 bases at V and 5 bases at J, leaving 7 bases unmatched. CDR3 length: 16 residues. The CDR3 region has the DNA TGTGCCAGCAGCCGACTAGCGGGGGGCCTAGACAATGAGCAGTTCTTC. It codes for CASSRLAGGLDNEQFF.

J is TRBJ2-3 and V is TRBV7-6; a weak D match, TRBD2 (5 bases). V was cut by 4 bases and J by 4 bases, with 21 bases left in between. Germline V lookup: CDR1 SGHVS, CDR2 FNYEAQ. CDR3 length: 17 residues. CDR3 bases: TGTGCCAGCAGCTCTCGGATGGAGGACTTCGCACCAGATACGCAGTATTTT. Translated: CASSSRMEDFAPDTQYF.

This chain connects TRBV11-2 to TRBJ2-7; tentative D call: TRBD2 (6 bases). The CDR3 is 13 residues long. CDR1 is SGHAT, CDR2 FQNNGV, per germline. Trimming removed 5 bases at V and 5 bases at J, with 13 bases between. CDR3 residues: CASSLREVNEQYF. DNA of the CDR3: TGTGCCAGCAGCCTCAGGGAGGTCAACGAGCAGTACTTC.

This clonotype was counted only a few times. V and J are TRBV6-1 and TRBJ2-3, with D possibly matching TRBD2 (6 bases). CDR1 and CDR2 from the germline V gene are MNHNS and SASEGT. The CDR3 loop spans 14 amino acids. V lost 6 bases to trimming and J lost 0 bases, with 10 bases between them. CDR3 sequence: CASRGLLSTDTQYF. The CDR3 DNA reads TGTGCCAGCAGGGGACTGTTAAGCACAGATACGCAGTATTTT.

There are a few counts of this clonotype. The chain is built from TRBV4-3 and TRBJ2-3; perhaps D is TRBD1 or TRBD2 (5 bases each). CDR1 and CDR2 (germline): LGHNA, YSLEER. The CDR3 has 17 residues. V was trimmed by 4 bases and J by 3 bases, leaving 20 bases between them. The CDR3 sequence is CASSLYEGSLGTDTQYF. The DNA for the CDR3 is TGCGCCAGCAGCCTCTACGAGGGGTCTTTGGGAACAGATACGCAGTATTTT.

This clonotype was recorded a few times. The chain links TRBV7-2 to TRBJ2-7; D call uncertain. Germline assignment: CDR1 SGHTA and CDR2 FQGNSA. This CDR3 region has 13 residues. V dropped 3 bases and J dropped 4 bases, with 10 bases sitting between them. As DNA, the CDR3 is TGTGCCAGCAGCTTCGGTATCGGGTACGAGCAGTACTTC. The encoded protein is CASSFGIGYEQYF.

CDR3 DNA: TGTGCCAGCAGCTTAGAAAGCGGGAGCAATGAGCAGTTCTTC. Amino acids: CASSLESGSNEQFF. This sequence joins TRBV11-2 and TRBJ2-1; 8 bases map to TRBD2. The CDR3 is 14 amino acids. Germline trimming cut 0 bases from V and 6 bases from J; bases unmatched to any gene: 1. Per the germline V gene, CDR1 is SGHAT and CDR2 is FQNNGV.

This clonotype was seen at least ten times. The chain carries TRBV5-6 and TRBJ2-2; TRBD2 agrees at 7 bases. This CDR3 is 13 amino acids long. In germline, CDR1 is SGHDT, CDR2 YYEEEE. Trimming at V came to 7 bases and at J to 5 bases, leaving 5 bases not matched to a gene. In DNA, the CDR3 is TGTGCCAGCCTCTCCGGGGGGACCGGGGAGCTGTTTTTT. Translation gives CASLSGGTGELFF.

This clonotype was observed a handful of times. This chain uses TRBV29-1 with TRBJ2-1; TRBD1 is a possible D gene (6 bases). The CDR3 totals 13 residues. V was clipped by 6 bases and J by 6 bases, with 15 bases between them. Looked up from germline, CDR1 is SQVTM and CDR2 is ANQGSEA. The CDR3 is CSVAIVQGNEQFF. CDR3 bases: TGCAGCGTAGCGATAGTACAGGGCAATGAGCAGTTCTTC.

This clonotype turned up a few times. This sequence joins TRBV5-1 and TRBJ2-3, with a tentative D call TRBD2 (6 bases). The V gene lost 2 bases and the J gene lost 0 bases, with 19 bases spanning the gap. The germline V gene encodes CDR1 SGHRS and CDR2 YFSETQ. CDR3 length: 18 residues. The CDR3 bases are TGCGCCAGCAGCTTCGGACGGAGGGGCGGCACTAGCACAGATACGCAGTATTTT. This sequence encodes CASSFGRRGGTSTDTQYF. The whole variable domain, remainder taken from reference TRBV5-1 and TRBJ2-3, is KAGVTQTPRYLIKTRGQQVTLSCSPISGHRSVSWYQQTPGQGLQFLFEYFSETQRNKGNFPGRFSGRQFSNSRSEMNVSTLELGDSALYLCASSFGRRGGTSTDTQYFGPGTRLTVL.

V gene TRBV29-1 combines with J gene TRBJ1-2, with D unresolved. Germline V gene data show CDR1 as SQVTM and CDR2 as ANQGSEA. The CDR3 runs to 11 residues. V was shortened by 5 bases and J by 2 bases, with 6 bases between the two germline ends. The CDR3 region has the DNA TGCAGCGTTACCGAGAACTATGGCTACACCTTC. Protein product: CSVTENYGYTF.

This clonotype was recorded a few times. J is TRBJ2-3 and V is TRBV15; D is ambiguous. Germline V gene sequence: CDR1 LNHNV, CDR2 YYDKDF (reference sequence). V was cut by 0 bases and J by 4 bases, with 5 bases left in between. This CDR3 spans 13 amino acids. The CDR3 DNA reads as TGTGCCACCAGCAGAGATAAGGCAGATACGCAGTATTTT. It translates to CATSRDKADTQYF.

A few counts support this clonotype. The chain joins TRBV20-1 to TRBJ2-1, with D possibly being TRBD2 (6 bases). This CDR3 comprises 16 residues. CDR1 and CDR2 (germline): DFQATT, SNEGSKA (reference sequence). The V end lost 0 bases, the J end lost 2 bases, and 14 bases lay between the germline ends. CDR3 nucleotide sequence: TGCAGTGCTAGAGATATGATGCGGGAACCCTACAATGAGCAGTTCTTC. Translation: CSARDMMREPYNEQFF.

This clonotype showed up just a few times. The V call is TRBV7-2, the J call TRBJ1-1, with 7 bases matching TRBD1. The J segment lost 1 base and the V segment lost 1 base, leaving 3 bases of the junction unmatched. The CDR3 has 15 amino acids. Germline V gives CDR1 SGHTA, CDR2 FQGNSA. CDR3 amino acids: CASSLVRQGNTEAFF. In DNA, the CDR3 is TGTGCCAGCAGCTTAGTGCGACAGGGGAACACTGAAGCTTTCTTT.

This clonotype showed up many times. The chain uses TRBV12-3 or TRBV12-4 and TRBJ2-7; D remains unclear. The CDR3 loop spans 14 amino acids. V lost 0 bases and J 1 base, leaving 7 bases between the germline ends. Written as DNA, the CDR3 is TGTGCCAGCAGTTTAGCCCAAGGATCCTACGAGCAGTACTTC. Translating it yields CASSLAQGSYEQYF.

This clonotype has only a few counts. The chain joins TRBV29-1 to TRBJ2-2, with D uncertain. CDR1 and CDR2 (germline): SQVTM, ANQGSEA. V dropped 3 bases and J dropped 5 bases, with 16 bases sitting between them. This CDR3 comprises 15 residues. The CDR3 loop is CSVERLPGETGELFF. Written as DNA, the CDR3 is TGCAGCGTTGAGAGGTTACCCGGTGAAACCGGGGAGCTGTTTTTT.

Details on this clonotype: One end of the junction fails to match germline, which may point to a read error. The genes are TRBV18 and TRBJ1-2; D is ambiguous. This CDR3 contains 13 residues. From germline, CDR1 is KGHSH and CDR2 LQKENI. The CDR3 protein is CSSSPGRNYGYTF. The DNA of the CDR3 is TGTTCCAGCTCACCCGGACGGAACTATGGCTACACCTTC. Full variable domain (rest looked up from reference TRBV18 and TRBJ1-2): NAGVMQNPRHLVRRRGQEARLRCSPMKGHSHVYWYRQLPEEGLKFMVYLQKENIIDESGMPKERFSAEFPKEGPSILRIQQVVRGDSAAYFCSSSPGRNYGYTFGSGTRLTVV.

The rearrangement uses TRBV4-2 and TRBJ1-1; D is ambiguous. Germline V gene lookup returns CDR1 LGHNA and CDR2 YNFKEQ. The CDR3 is 14 residues long. With 1 base removed from V and 6 bases from J, the gap between germline ends came to 12 bases. The CDR3 sequence: CASSQASVFAEAFF. The DNA for the CDR3 is TGTGCCAGCAGCCAAGCTTCAGTCTTCGCTGAAGCTTTCTTT.

The V gene is TRBV5-1, the J gene TRBJ2-7; D perhaps matches TRBD1 (6 bases). This CDR3 is built from 13 residues. V gave up 3 bases and J gave up 4 bases, with 11 bases separating them. Per the germline V gene, CDR1 is SGHRS and CDR2 is YFSETQ. CDR3 nucleotide sequence: TGCGCCAGCAGCTATAACAGGGAGTACGAGCAGTACTTC. It is translated as CASSYNREYEQYF.

In its sample, this clonotype was seen a few times. Sequence at one end of the junction differs from germline and may be a read error. The rearrangement uses TRBV7-7 and TRBJ2-5, with D maybe TRBD1 (6 bases). From germline, CDR1 is SSHAT and CDR2 FNYEAQ (reference sequence). The CDR3 extends over 16 amino acids. The CDR3 loop is CASSQFRGRNQETQYF. CDR3 coding DNA: TGTGCTAGCAGCCAATTCAGGGGAAGGAACCAAGAGACCCAGTACTTC.

This clonotype was picked up a small number of times. J is TRBJ2-2 and V is TRBV4-1, with TRBD2 identical over 15 bases. CDR3 size: 20 residues. The V gene end was trimmed by 4 bases and the J gene end by 1 base; junction bases not matched to a gene: 10. CDR1 is MGHRA and CDR2 is YSYEKL in the germline V gene. CDR3 loop: CASSPGTGLAGGRNTGELFF. As DNA, the CDR3 is TGCGCCAGCAGCCCCGGCACGGGACTAGCGGGGGGACGGAACACCGGGGAGCTGTTTTTT.

The chain has TRBV25-1 and TRBJ2-3; perhaps TRBD1 as D (6 bases). Deletions cut 3 bases from V and 8 bases from J, with 24 bases between. Germline loops: CDR1 MGHDK, CDR2 SYGVNS. The CDR3 is made up of 17 amino acids. The CDR3 DNA sequence: TGTGCCAGCAGTGATTTGCCCGGGACACTTCAATTCGGTACGCAGTATTTT. It is translated as CASSDLPGTLQFGTQYF.

This clonotype has just a few counts. The chain combines TRBV5-5 with TRBJ2-7; D may be TRBD2 (6 bases). The CDR3 length is 16 residues. From germline, CDR1 is SGHKS and CDR2 YYEKEE (reference sequence). V dropped 6 bases and J dropped 4 bases, with 23 bases sitting between them. The CDR3 nucleotides read TGTGCCAGCACCCCAACTGGGACTGCAGGATCGTACGAGCAGTACTTC. Translated, it gives CASTPTGTAGSYEQYF.

This clonotype was detected only a few times. The V call is TRBV6-5, the J call TRBJ2-5, with a tentative D call TRBD1 (6 bases). Germline V gene data show CDR1 as MNHEY and CDR2 as SVGAGI. The CDR3 contains 18 residues. Trimming cost V 0 bases and J 2 bases, with 19 bases left between them. The CDR3: CASSYSRRWGRVQETQYF. For the CDR3, the DNA is TGTGCCAGCAGTTACTCGAGAAGGTGGGGGCGAGTACAAGAGACCCAGTACTTC.